This entry lists 16 T cell receptor beta chains sequenced from one sample in a study of beta chain features in type 1 diabetes. Study-level points and caveats: The study found moderately but significantly shorter TCRB CDR3s in all four CD4+ subsets of Type 1 diabetes patients.

TCRB transcripts that were expressed got sequenced, as all of the isolated RNA had been reverse transcribed. Profiled with immunoSEQ multiplex PCR; TCRdb holds only in-frame clones, not every one. The sample has about 700,000 clones; about an eighth are singletons. No antigens are known for them. Sequenced sample: naive CD4+ T cells from blood. Receptors originate from a man aged 18 to 35 with type 1 diabetes.

The chain joins TRBV6-5 to TRBJ2-5, with TRBD1 matching 7 bases. J was trimmed by 8 bases and V by 0 bases; bases with no gene match: 12. The CDR3 totals 16 residues. Germline CDR1 reads MNHEY; CDR2 reads SVGAGI. The chain's CDR3 is CASSYSGTGARRTQYF. The CDR3 bases are TGTGCCAGCAGTTACTCAGGCACAGGGGCGAGGCGTACCCAGTACTTC.

This clone came up a few times. The chain uses TRBV4-1 and TRBJ1-3; TRBD1 aligns across 7 bases. The CDR3 loop spans 21 amino acids. After removal of 0 bases from V and 1 base from J, the junction contained 18 bases not matched to a gene. CDR1 MGHRA and CDR2 YSYEKL come from the germline V gene. The CDR3 reads CASSQETTWTGPALSGNTIYF. The CDR3 DNA follows: TGCGCCAGCAGCCAAGAGACCACCTGGACAGGTCCCGCACTATCTGGAAACACCATATATTTT.

J is TRBJ2-1 and V is TRBV7-9; D is possibly TRBD1 or TRBD2 (6 bases each). The CDR3 spans 16 residues. CDR1 and CDR2 from the germline V gene are SEHNR and FQNEAQ (reference sequence). Trimming stripped 5 bases from V and 2 bases from J, with 16 bases between. The CDR3 DNA follows: TGTGCCAGCAGCCCCGGGGGCGATCGGCCCTACAATGAGCAGTTCTTC. Protein sequence: CASSPGGDRPYNEQFF.

V is TRBV4-1 and J is TRBJ2-3; a possible D gene is TRBD1 (6 bases). The ends were cut back, 4 bases at V and 1 base at J, with 18 bases in the middle. From germline, CDR1 is MGHRA and CDR2 YSYEKL. The CDR3 is made up of 17 amino acids. This CDR3 is CASSLPPRGSGTDTQYF. CDR3 in DNA: TGCGCCAGCAGCCTTCCCCCCAGGGGCAGTGGCACAGATACGCAGTATTTT.

CDR3 loop: CASSYSEWSPWTF. The CDR3 nucleotides read TGTGCCAGCAGTTACTCGGAGTGGAGCCCGTGGACCTTC. The rearrangement joins TRBV6-5 to TRBJ1-2; D unresolved. Trimming removed 0 bases at V and 14 bases at J, with 16 bases between. Germline V lookup: CDR1 MNHEY, CDR2 SVGAGI. The length of the CDR3 is 13 residues.

This clone was found a few times. This chain links TRBV29-1 with TRBJ1-1; D might be TRBD1 (5 bases). With 7 bases removed from V and 4 bases from J, the gap between germline ends came to 22 bases. The CDR3 is made up of 15 amino acids. The germline gives CDR1 SQVTM, CDR2 ANQGSEA. The CDR3: CSASPPGTSGTEAFF. The CDR3, as DNA: TGCAGCGCCAGCCCCCCGGGGACCTCGGGCACTGAAGCTTTCTTT. Full variable domain (remainder filled in from reference TRBV29-1 and TRBJ1-1): SAVISQKPSRDICQRGTSLTIQCQVDSQVTMMFWYRQQPGQSLTLIATANQGSEATYESGFVIDKFPISRPNLTFSTLTVSNMSPEDSSIYLCSASPPGTSGTEAFFGQGTRLTVV.

This clone was observed once. The chain has TRBV19 and TRBJ2-7; D unclear. This CDR3 comprises 12 residues. Trimming removed 3 bases at V and 5 bases at J, with 8 bases between. CDR1 is LNHDA, CDR2 SQIVND, per germline (reference sequence). CDR3 sequence: CASSISWDEQYF. CDR3 sequence (DNA): TGTGCCAGTAGTATCTCCTGGGACGAGCAGTACTTC.

This chain links TRBV29-1 with TRBJ1-1; maybe TRBD1 (6 bases). Trimming stripped 6 bases from V and 4 bases from J, with 18 bases between. Germline-derived CDR1 and CDR2 are SQVTM and ANQGSEA. The CDR3 loop spans 14 amino acids. In nucleotides, the CDR3 is TGCAGCGTCCTCACCGGGGGCGCGAGCACTGAAGCTTTCTTT. Its translation is CSVLTGGASTEAFF.

The rearrangement links TRBV2 to TRBJ2-3, with D tentatively TRBD1 or TRBD2 (5 bases each). The germline V gene has CDR1 SNHLY and CDR2 FYNNEI. The CDR3 sequence is 14 residues long. The V gene lost 2 bases and the J gene lost 5 bases, with 11 bases spanning the gap. DNA for the CDR3: TGTGCCAGCAGTGAAACTGAGGGGCTAGATACGCAGTATTTT. This codes for CASSETEGLDTQYF.

V gene TRBV15 combines with J gene TRBJ1-6; possibly TRBD1 for D (5 bases). Per the germline V gene, CDR1 is LNHNV and CDR2 is YYDKDF (reference sequence). The CDR3 runs to 15 residues. Trimming removed 1 base at V and 5 bases at J, with 9 bases between. CDR3 in amino acids: CATSRVRDDNSPLHF. CDR3 nucleotides: TGTGCCACCAGCAGAGTCCGGGACGATAATTCACCCCTCCACTTT.

The V and J genes are TRBV13 and TRBJ1-6; the D is unclear. CDR1 is PRHDT, CDR2 FYEKMQ, per germline (reference sequence). This CDR3 is built from 15 residues. V was clipped by 3 bases and J by 0 bases, with 6 bases between them. The CDR3 sequence: CASSFLGSYNSPLHF. DNA of the CDR3: TGTGCCAGCAGCTTCCTGGGCTCCTATAATTCACCCCTCCACTTT.

The chain employs TRBV6-1 and TRBJ1-5; D is possibly TRBD1 (6 bases). Germline V gives CDR1 MNHNS, CDR2 SASEGT. The V gene lost 11 bases and the J gene lost 4 bases, with 21 bases spanning the gap. CDR3 size: 15 residues. In nucleotides, the CDR3 is TGTGCCGTCGGGACACCGACTCTACCTAATCAGCCCCAGCATTTT. Translation gives CAVGTPTLPNQPQHF.

The J gene is TRBJ1-5, the V gene TRBV7-9, with unresolved D. Trimming took 4 bases from V and 0 from J, leaving 4 bases between them. The germline V gene has CDR1 SEHNR and CDR2 FQNEAQ (reference sequence). CDR3 size: 13 residues. The DNA for the CDR3 is TGTGCCAGCAGCTCAAATAGCAATCAGCCCCAGCATTTT. Translated: CASSSNSNQPQHF.

This clone was found a few times. CDR3 coding DNA: TGTGCCAGCAGCGAGGGACAGCCAGGCTCCTACGAGCAGTACTTC. It translates to CASSEGQPGSYEQYF. This rearrangement joins TRBV9 to TRBJ2-7; 7 nucleotides agree with TRBD1. The CDR3 consists of 15 residues. With V trimmed by 3 bases and J by 0 bases, 6 bases remained unmatched. Looked up from germline, CDR1 is SGDLS and CDR2 is YYNGEE.

This clone has only a few counts. V usage is TRBV29-1 and J usage is TRBJ2-2; 8 positions match TRBD1. This CDR3 is 14 amino acids long. Germline V gene sequence: CDR1 SQVTM, CDR2 ANQGSEA. Unmatched junction bases numbered 3, after V lost 5 bases and J lost 1 base. CDR3 nucleotides: TGCAGCGTTTTGACAGGGGTGAACACCGGGGAGCTGTTTTTT. Translation: CSVLTGVNTGELFF.

This clone was picked up a small number of times. The chain is built from TRBV13 and TRBJ2-1, with 8 nucleotides matching TRBD2. Germline V gives CDR1 PRHDT, CDR2 FYEKMQ (reference sequence). J was trimmed by 8 bases and V by 5 bases; bases with no gene match: 8. The CDR3 runs to 14 residues. The CDR3 region is CASSRGLELDEQFF. Here the CDR3 DNA reads TGTGCCAGCAGCAGGGGACTAGAGTTAGATGAGCAGTTCTTC.